This entry describes one T cell receptor beta chain. The CDR3 consists of 14 residues. Germline V gene data show CDR1 as SGHRS and CDR2 as YFSETQ. V lost 4 bases to trimming and J lost 6 bases; unmatched junction nucleotides: 7. This specimen belongs to a study of blood T cell repertoires in COVID-19. Study context: Material from acute and convalescent COVID-19 was sourced from the United States, Italy and Spain.

The data were produced by immunoSEQ multiplex PCR, yet TCRdb's version contains in-frame clones alone and is incomplete. The table has around 93,000 clones, about 86% seen once. The chain combines TRBV5-1 with TRBJ1-2, with 9 bases aligning to TRBD1. The sequenced sample consisted of peripheral blood. This clonotype was obtained from a human donor in a cohort sampled during active COVID-19. The CDR3 DNA is TGCGCCAGCAGCATCTACAGGGGGCAAGATGGCTACACCTTC. Translation: CASSIYRGQDGYTF.